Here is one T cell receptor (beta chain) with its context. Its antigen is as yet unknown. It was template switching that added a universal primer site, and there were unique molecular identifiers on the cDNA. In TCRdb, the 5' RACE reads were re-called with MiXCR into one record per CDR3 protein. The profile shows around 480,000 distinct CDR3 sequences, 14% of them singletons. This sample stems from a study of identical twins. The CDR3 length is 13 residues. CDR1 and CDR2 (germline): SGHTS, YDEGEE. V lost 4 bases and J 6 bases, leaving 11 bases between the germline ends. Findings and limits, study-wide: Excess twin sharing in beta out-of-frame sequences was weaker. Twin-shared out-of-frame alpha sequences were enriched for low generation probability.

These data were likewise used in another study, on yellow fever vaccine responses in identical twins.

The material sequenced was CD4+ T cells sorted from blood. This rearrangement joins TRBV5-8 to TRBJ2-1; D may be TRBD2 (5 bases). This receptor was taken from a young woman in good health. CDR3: CASSPGNTNEQFF. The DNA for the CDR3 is TGTGCCAGCAGCCCCGGGAACACCAATGAGCAGTTCTTC.